This TCR beta chain was retrieved from a study of T cell responses to AZD1222 COVID-19 vaccine. Measured with immunoSEQ multiplex PCR; TCRdb has only the in-frame clones, and not every one. Here the sample spans 100,000 to 150,000 clones, around 89% being singletons. V dropped 7 bases and J dropped 2 bases, with 14 bases sitting between them. Germline V CDR1 and CDR2: MNHEY, SMNVEV (reference sequence). This CDR3 spans 14 amino acids. The rearrangement uses TRBV27 and TRBJ1-2; the D is unclear. This sample comprised peripheral blood, obtained on day 0 of MenACWY control vaccination. This clonotype was obtained from an adult in good health. The CDR3 sequence: CASKTAQDNYGYTF. The CDR3 coding sequence is TGTGCCAGCAAAACAGCACAAGACAACTATGGCTACACCTTC.